The 5 T cell receptor beta chains below all came from one sample that was sequenced in a study of cytomegalovirus exposure and HLA in healthy donors. The PCR contained 60 Vbeta and 13 Jbeta primers. Only in-frame clones appear in the TCRdb table, and some are missing; sequencing was by immunoSEQ multiplex PCR. The sample includes fewer than 150,000 clones, 76% of them seen just once. The sample consisted of PBMCs. These receptors came from a man younger than 35 in good health and CMV-seronegative.

This clone occurred a few times. The chain uses TRBV27 and TRBJ2-7, with D tentatively TRBD1 (6 bases). Germline values: CDR1 MNHEY, CDR2 SMNVEV (reference sequence). The V end lost 2 bases, the J end lost 4 bases, and 6 bases lay between the germline ends. The CDR3 is 12 residues long. The CDR3, as DNA: TGTGCCAGCAGTTTACAGGGGTACGAGCAGTACTTC. This encodes CASSLQGYEQYF.

The chain employs TRBV5-1 and TRBJ2-1, with 9 positions matching TRBD1. The J segment lost 7 bases and the V segment lost 7 bases, leaving 6 bases of the junction unmatched. The CDR3 sequence is 13 residues long. Looked up from germline, CDR1 is SGHRS and CDR2 is YFSETQ. The CDR3 region has the DNA TGCGCCAGCGGGACAGGGAGAAGAAATGAGCAGTTCTTC. Its translation: CASGTGRRNEQFF.

The chain joins TRBV6-5 to TRBJ1-1, with 7 positions matching TRBD1. The germline gives CDR1 MNHEY, CDR2 SVGAGI. Unmatched junction bases numbered 3, after V lost 4 bases and J lost 1 base. This CDR3 region has 14 residues. DNA for the CDR3: TGTGCCAGCAGTTCCTACAGGGGGAACACTGAAGCTTTCTTT. Its translation is CASSSYRGNTEAFF.

CDR3 in amino acids: CASSLGVGAHTYGYTF. Written as DNA, the CDR3 is TGTGCCAGCAGCTTGGGGGTGGGGGCGCATACCTATGGCTACACCTTC. The gene calls are TRBV5-6 and TRBJ1-2; D might be TRBD1 (6 bases). Trimming left V 0 bases short and J 4 bases short, with 16 bases between. Per the germline V gene, CDR1 is SGHDT and CDR2 is YYEEEE. CDR3 length: 16 residues.

This chain uses TRBV5-1 with TRBJ1-3; D is possibly TRBD1 (5 bases). Deletions cut 0 bases from V and 4 bases from J, with 17 bases between. The CDR3 has 17 residues. CDR1 is SGHRS and CDR2 is YFSETQ in the germline V gene. CDR3 sequence (DNA): TGCGCCAGCAGCTTGGACGGGCCCCAGGGAAGAGGAAACACCATATATTTT. Translation gives CASSLDGPQGRGNTIYF.